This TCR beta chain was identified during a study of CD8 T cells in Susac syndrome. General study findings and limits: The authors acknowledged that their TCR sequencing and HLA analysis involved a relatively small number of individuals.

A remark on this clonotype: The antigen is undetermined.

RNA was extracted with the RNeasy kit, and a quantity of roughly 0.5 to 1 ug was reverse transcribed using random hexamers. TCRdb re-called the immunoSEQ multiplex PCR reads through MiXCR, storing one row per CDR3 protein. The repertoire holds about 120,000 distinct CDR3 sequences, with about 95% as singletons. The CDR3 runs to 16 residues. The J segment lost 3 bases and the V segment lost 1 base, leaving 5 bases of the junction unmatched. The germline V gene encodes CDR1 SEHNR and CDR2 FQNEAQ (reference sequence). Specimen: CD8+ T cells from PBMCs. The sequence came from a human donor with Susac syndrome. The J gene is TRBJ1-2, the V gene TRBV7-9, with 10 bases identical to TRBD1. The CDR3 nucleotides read TGTGCCAGCAGCTTAGGGGACAGGGGCCCCCACTATGGCTACACCTTC. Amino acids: CASSLGDRGPHYGYTF.